This is a list of T cell receptor beta chains from one sample in a study of shared clonotypes between healthy human individuals. The method was immunoSEQ multiplex PCR; TCRdb's version includes in-frame clones alone and lacks a portion of them. Counted here are a few hundred thousand clones, around 97% occurring once; the ten biggest clones make up 0.055% to 0.07%. The material sequenced was naive CD4+ T cells sorted from blood. Receptors were obtained from a woman in her thirties in good health. Both conserved end residues are part of each CDR3. Each record gives: V gene, clone size, D gene, J gene, CDR3 protein, CDR3 DNA. A D gene is named only where the DNA matches it firmly. Clone size is given for some rows only: seen once, a few or many times, or a class if the clone is expanded.

V: TRBV6-4
size: once
D: NA
J: TRBJ1-3
CDR3: CASSDSSGAIYF
DNA: TGTGCCAGCAGTGACTCGTCGGGGGCCATATATTTT

V: TRBV28
size: NA
D: TRBD2
J: TRBJ2-1
CDR3: CASSPGTSMGDEQFF
DNA: TGTGCCAGCAGTCCCGGGACTAGCATGGGCGATGAGCAGTTCTTC

V: TRBV9
size: NA
D: NA
J: TRBJ1-2
CDR3: CASSVGHYGYTF
DNA: TGTGCCAGCAGCGTAGGACACTATGGCTACACCTTC

V: TRBV30
size: NA
D: NA
J: TRBJ2-7
CDR3: CAWSEPRAYEQYF
DNA: TGTGCCTGGAGCGAACCCCGGGCCTACGAGCAGTACTTC

V: TRBV28
size: NA
D: TRBD1
J: TRBJ1-1
CDR3: CASTVTGGLPPVF
DNA: TGTGCCAGCACCGTGACAGGGGGCCTCCCGCCGGTCTTT

V: TRBV10-3
size: NA
D: NA
J: TRBJ2-2
CDR3: CAIKGRNTGELFF
DNA: TGTGCCATCAAAGGACGGAACACCGGGGAGCTGTTTTTT

V: TRBV2
size: NA
D: TRBD1
J: TRBJ2-7
CDR3: CASSTSPGTGVSYEQYF
DNA: TGTGCCAGCAGCACAAGTCCCGGGACAGGGGTGTCCTACGAGCAGTACTTC

V: TRBV5-1
size: NA
D: TRBD2
J: TRBJ2-7
CDR3: CASQTSGGSYEQYF
DNA: TGCGCCAGCCAGACTAGCGGGGGAAGCTACGAGCAGTACTTC

V: TRBV6-1
size: NA
D: TRBD1
J: TRBJ1-4
CDR3: CASSEGTGIEKLFF
DNA: TGTGCCAGCAGTGAAGGGACAGGGATAGAAAAACTGTTTTTT

V: TRBV20-1
size: NA
D: NA
J: TRBJ2-7
CDR3: CSARLPGEQYF
DNA: TGCAGTGCAAGATTACCGGGAGAGCAGTACTTC